A single sample gave rise to the 19 T cell receptor beta chains below, sequenced in a study of shared clonotypes between healthy human individuals. Data came from immunoSEQ multiplex PCR; TCRdb stores just in-frame clones and leaves some out. The sample records roughly 1,500,000 clones, under 99% being singletons. The sequenced sample was naive CD4+ T cells sorted from blood. Subset noted: CD45RA+ positively selected. The receptors were sampled from a man aged 25-45 years in good health.

The chain carries TRBV9 and TRBJ2-2, with no clear D. The CDR3 sequence is 14 residues long. V was shortened by 4 bases and J by 6 bases, with 13 bases between the two germline ends. Germline-derived CDR1 and CDR2 are SGDLS and YYNGEE. The CDR3 coding sequence is TGTGCCAGCAGCTCACCGAGACTCCCCGGGGAGCTGTTTTTT. Protein product: CASSSPRLPGELFF.

V and J are TRBV18 and TRBJ1-1, with D unresolved. The CDR3 is 14 residues long. Germline-derived CDR1 and CDR2 are KGHSH and LQKENI. Trimming cost V 3 bases and J 1 base, with 9 bases left between them. This chain's CDR3 is CASSPEQTNTEAFF. The DNA of the CDR3 is TGTGCCAGCTCACCGGAACAGACGAACACTGAAGCTTTCTTT.

The rearrangement links TRBV6-5 to TRBJ2-7; D perhaps matches TRBD1 (6 bases). The CDR3 consists of 16 residues. V lost 2 bases, J lost 1 base, and 15 bases lay in between. The germline V gene encodes CDR1 MNHEY and CDR2 SVGAGI. The CDR3 loop is CASSYTQGRGSYEQYF. DNA for the CDR3: TGTGCCAGCAGTTACACCCAGGGGAGAGGGTCCTACGAGCAGTACTTC.

The chain carries TRBV4-2 and TRBJ1-5; D unclear. V lost 0 bases and J lost 7, with 10 bases in between. Germline V CDR1 and CDR2: LGHNA, YNFKEQ. CDR3 length equals 14 residues. In DNA form, the CDR3 reads TGTGCCAGCAGCCAAGAGACGGGAACGCAGCCCCAGCATTTT. Translation: CASSQETGTQPQHF.

V is TRBV4-3 and J is TRBJ2-7; the D gene is possibly TRBD2 (5 bases). Germline V gives CDR1 LGHNA, CDR2 YSLEER. There are 14 residues in the CDR3. V gave up 0 bases and J gave up 6 bases, with 12 bases separating them. The chain's CDR3 is CASSQDFTSVEQYF. CDR3 nucleotides: TGCGCCAGCAGCCAAGATTTCACTAGTGTCGAGCAGTACTTC.

V usage is TRBV29-1 and J usage is TRBJ2-1; 11 bases are shared with TRBD2. CDR1 and CDR2 from the germline V gene are SQVTM and ANQGSEA. Trimming removed 2 bases from V and 9 bases from J; junction bases left unmatched: 0. The CDR3 spans 12 residues. As DNA, the CDR3 is TGCAGCGTTGAAACTAGCGGGAGTGAGCAGTTCTTC. Translation: CSVETSGSEQFF.

The sample holds one count of this clone. The chain is built from TRBV4-2 and TRBJ2-5; maybe TRBD1 (7 bases). The CDR3 is 14 residues long. The germline V gene encodes CDR1 LGHNA and CDR2 YNFKEQ. Deletions cut 1 base from V and 3 bases from J, with 9 bases between. CDR3 sequence: CASSQGRGEETQYF. The CDR3 nucleotides read TGTGCCAGCAGCCAAGGCAGGGGGGAAGAGACCCAGTACTTC.

The chain has TRBV14 and TRBJ2-1; 8 bases are a match to TRBD2. Trimming removed 1 base from V and 7 bases from J; junction bases left unmatched: 18. The CDR3 covers 19 residues. The V gene's germline CDR1 is SGHDN and CDR2 FVKESK. CDR3 sequence (DNA): TGTGCCAGCAGCCAAGCCCCCCCCTCGGCAGCGGGAGTTGGGAATGAGCAGTTCTTC. It is translated as CASSQAPPSAAGVGNEQFF.

A remark on this clone: Additional DNA sequences in this sample encode the identical CDR3. The chain couples TRBV5-1 to TRBJ2-5, with 11 bases fitting TRBD2. Losses at the gene ends were 4 bases for V and 0 bases for J; bases not matched to a gene: 5. The CDR3 has 16 amino acids. CDR1 and CDR2 (germline): SGHRS, YFSETQ. CDR3 in DNA: TGCGCCAGCAGCCCAGGGACTAGCGGCTACCAAGAGACCCAGTACTTC. Its protein product is CASSPGTSGYQETQYF. Complete variable domain (other parts from reference TRBV5-1 and TRBJ2-5): KAGVTQTPRYLIKTRGQQVTLSCSPISGHRSVSWYQQTPGQGLQFLFEYFSETQRNKGNFPGRFSGRQFSNSRSEMNVSTLELGDSALYLCASSPGTSGYQETQYFGPGTRLLVL.

This clone occurred once. The same CDR3 can be traced to other DNA sequences in this sample. The CDR3 reads CASSLGLAGDEQYF. CDR3 coding DNA: TGTGCCAGCAGCTTAGGACTAGCGGGAGACGAGCAGTACTTC. The chain has TRBV11-3 and TRBJ2-7; TRBD2 matches at 12 bases. Germline CDR1 SGHNT, CDR2 YENEEA. The CDR3 has 14 residues. V trimming: 1 base; J trimming: 5 bases; junction bases outside the gene matches: 0.

Turning to this clone: The germline gene is not matched at one end of the junction; a read error may be the cause. The J gene is TRBJ1-1, the V gene TRBV18; maybe TRBD1 (5 bases). The CDR3 has 13 residues. The germline V gene encodes CDR1 KGHSH and CDR2 LQKENI. The CDR3 sequence is CASSPLGGDAAFF. The CDR3 DNA reads TGTGCCAGTTCACCCTTGGGGGGAGACGCGGCTTTCTTT.

The chain links TRBV7-2 to TRBJ2-7, with D perhaps TRBD2 (6 bases). Germline V gene sequence: CDR1 SGHTA, CDR2 FQGNSA. The CDR3 loop spans 15 amino acids. Trimming left V 5 bases short and J 2 bases short, with 16 bases between. The CDR3 region is CASSPFGGRTYEQYF. CDR3 sequence (DNA): TGTGCCAGCAGCCCATTCGGAGGGAGAACCTACGAGCAGTACTTC.

CDR3 protein: CASSRAPGTLYEQYF. CDR3 nucleotide sequence: TGTGCCAGCAGCCGTGCGCCTGGGACCCTTTACGAGCAGTACTTC. The rearrangement uses TRBV5-6 and TRBJ2-7; D is possibly TRBD1 or TRBD2 (5 bases each). With 4 bases removed from V and 4 bases from J, the gap between germline ends came to 18 bases. Germline assignment: CDR1 SGHDT and CDR2 YYEEEE. The CDR3 contains 15 residues.

V is TRBV5-4 and J is TRBJ2-7; 7 bases are a match to TRBD2. Germline V gene data show CDR1 as SGHNT and CDR2 as YYREEE (reference sequence). The CDR3 totals 14 residues. After removal of 5 bases from V and 3 bases from J, the junction contained 8 bases not matched to a gene. CDR3 sequence (DNA): TGTGCCAGCAGTAGGAGGGAGGGAGGCTACGAGCAGTACTTC. It yields the protein CASSRREGGYEQYF.

The chain combines TRBV19 with TRBJ1-1; D is undetermined. The germline gives CDR1 LNHDA, CDR2 SQIVND (reference sequence). V gave up 3 bases and J gave up 7 bases, with 12 bases separating them. The CDR3 contains 13 residues. DNA of the CDR3: TGTGCCAGTAGTATCGGTTTTGATGGTGAAGCTTTCTTT. Translation gives CASSIGFDGEAFF. The full variable domain, completed using reference TRBV19 and TRBJ1-1, is DGGITQSPKYLFRKEGQNVTLSCEQNLNHDAMYWYRQDPGQGLRLIYYSQIVNDFQKGDIAEGYSVSREKKESFPLTVTSAQKNPTAFYLCASSIGFDGEAFFGQGTRLTVV.

The chain employs TRBV18 and TRBJ1-2; 7 bases agree with TRBD1. J lost 4 bases, V lost 3 bases, and 8 bases had no gene match. The CDR3 loop spans 15 amino acids. Looked up from germline, CDR1 is KGHSH and CDR2 is LQKENI. The CDR3 protein is CASSPGTASGYGYTF. DNA of the CDR3: TGTGCCAGCTCACCGGGGACAGCGAGCGGCTATGGCTACACCTTC.

CDR3 DNA: TGCGCCAGCAGCATGGGACGCGGGGGAGTCTCCTACAATGAGCAGTTCTTC. The encoded protein is CASSMGRGGVSYNEQFF. The gene calls are TRBV5-1 and TRBJ2-1; 7 nucleotides match TRBD2. Germline trimming cut 4 bases from V and 0 bases from J; bases unmatched to any gene: 10. Germline CDR1 and CDR2: SGHRS and YFSETQ. CDR3 length: 17 amino acids. Looking up the rest from reference TRBV5-1 and TRBJ2-1 gives the full variable domain: KAGVTQTPRYLIKTRGQQVTLSCSPISGHRSVSWYQQTPGQGLQFLFEYFSETQRNKGNFPGRFSGRQFSNSRSEMNVSTLELGDSALYLCASSMGRGGVSYNEQFFGPGTRLTVL.

The rearrangement links TRBV11-2 to TRBJ2-5, with TRBD1 matching over 8 bases. In germline, CDR1 is SGHAT, CDR2 FQNNGV. This CDR3 is 13 amino acids long. The ends lost 5 bases at V and 4 bases at J; junction bases unmatched: 3. The CDR3 coding sequence is TGTGCCAGCAGCCCCGGACAGGGAGAGACCCAGTACTTC. Its protein product is CASSPGQGETQYF.

A note on this clone: Compared with germline, one end of the junction differs, possibly owing to a read error. This rearrangement joins TRBV7-7 to TRBJ2-7; 10 bases are a match to TRBD1. This CDR3 region has 14 residues. Germline V gene sequence: CDR1 SSHAT, CDR2 FNYEAQ (reference sequence). The CDR3 DNA reads TGTGCTAGCAGCCCTGGGGGACAGGGGACGCGGCAGTACTTC. Translating gives CASSPGGQGTRQYF.